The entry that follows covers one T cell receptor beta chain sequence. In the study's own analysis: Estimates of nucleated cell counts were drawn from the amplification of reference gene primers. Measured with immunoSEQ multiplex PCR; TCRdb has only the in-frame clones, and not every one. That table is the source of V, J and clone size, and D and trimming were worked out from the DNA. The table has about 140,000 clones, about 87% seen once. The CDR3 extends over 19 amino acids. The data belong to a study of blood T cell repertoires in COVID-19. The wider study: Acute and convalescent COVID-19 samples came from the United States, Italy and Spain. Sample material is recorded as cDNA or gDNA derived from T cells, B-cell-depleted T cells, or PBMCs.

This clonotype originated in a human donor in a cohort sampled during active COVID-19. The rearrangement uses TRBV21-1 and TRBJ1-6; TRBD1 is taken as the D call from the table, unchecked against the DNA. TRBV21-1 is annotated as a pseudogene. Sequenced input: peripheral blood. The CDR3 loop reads CASSKGGLRTGNVCSPLHF. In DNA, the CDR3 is TGTGCCAGCAGCAAAGGGGGCTTAAGGACAGGGAACGTTTGTTCACCCCTCCACTTT.